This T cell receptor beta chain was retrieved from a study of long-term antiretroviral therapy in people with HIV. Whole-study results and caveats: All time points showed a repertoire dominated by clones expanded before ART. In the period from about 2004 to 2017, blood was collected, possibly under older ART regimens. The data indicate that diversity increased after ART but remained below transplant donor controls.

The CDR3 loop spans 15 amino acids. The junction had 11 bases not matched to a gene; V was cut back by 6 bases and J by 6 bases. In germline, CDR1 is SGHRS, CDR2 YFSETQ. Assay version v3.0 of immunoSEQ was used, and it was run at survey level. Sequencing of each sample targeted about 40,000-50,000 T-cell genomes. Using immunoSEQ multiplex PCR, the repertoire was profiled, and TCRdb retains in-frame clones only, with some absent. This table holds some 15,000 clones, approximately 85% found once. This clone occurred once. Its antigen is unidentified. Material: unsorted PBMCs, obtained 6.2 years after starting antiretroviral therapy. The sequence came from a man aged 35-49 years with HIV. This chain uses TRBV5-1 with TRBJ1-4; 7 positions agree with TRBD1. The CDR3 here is CASKHRGNVDEKLFF. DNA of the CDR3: TGCGCCAGCAAACACAGGGGTAACGTCGATGAAAAACTGTTTTTT.